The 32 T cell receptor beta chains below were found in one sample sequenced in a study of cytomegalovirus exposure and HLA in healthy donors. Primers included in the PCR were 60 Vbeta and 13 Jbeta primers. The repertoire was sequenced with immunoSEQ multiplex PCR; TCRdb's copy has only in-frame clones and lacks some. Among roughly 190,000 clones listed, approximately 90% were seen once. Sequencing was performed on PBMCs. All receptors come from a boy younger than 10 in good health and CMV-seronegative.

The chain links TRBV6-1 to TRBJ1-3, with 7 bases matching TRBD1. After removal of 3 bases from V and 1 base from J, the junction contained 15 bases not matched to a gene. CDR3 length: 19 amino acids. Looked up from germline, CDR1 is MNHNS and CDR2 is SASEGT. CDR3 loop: CASSDGDRDQIRSGNTIYF. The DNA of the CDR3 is TGTGCCAGCAGTGACGGTGACAGGGACCAAATACGATCTGGAAACACCATATATTTT.

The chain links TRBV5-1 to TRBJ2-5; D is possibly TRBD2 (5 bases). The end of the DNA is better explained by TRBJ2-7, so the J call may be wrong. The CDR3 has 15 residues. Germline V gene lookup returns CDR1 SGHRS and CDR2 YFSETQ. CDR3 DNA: TGCGCCAGCAGCTTTACTGGACTCAAGTCCTACGAGCAGTACTTC. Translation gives CASSFTGLKSYEQYF.

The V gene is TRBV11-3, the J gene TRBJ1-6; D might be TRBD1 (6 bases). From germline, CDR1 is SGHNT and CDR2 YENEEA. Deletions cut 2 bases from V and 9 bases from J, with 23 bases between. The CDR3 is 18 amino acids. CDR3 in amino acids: CASSLTSGGPHPGSPLHF. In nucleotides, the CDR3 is TGTGCCAGCAGCTTAACCTCCGGGGGGCCCCATCCCGGTTCACCCCTCCACTTT.

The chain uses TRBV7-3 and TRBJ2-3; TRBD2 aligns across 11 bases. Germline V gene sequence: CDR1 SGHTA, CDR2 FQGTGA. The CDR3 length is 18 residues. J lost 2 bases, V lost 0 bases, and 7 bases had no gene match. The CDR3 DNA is TGTGCCAGCAGCTTAACGACCGGGACTAGCGGAATCACAGATACGCAGTATTTT. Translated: CASSLTTGTSGITDTQYF.

The chain's CDR3 is CASSESTRVGGTGELFF. The CDR3 DNA is TGCGCCAGCAGTGAGTCGACAAGGGTCGGAGGTACCGGGGAGCTGTTTTTT. V and J are TRBV10-1 and TRBJ2-2; D is perhaps TRBD2 (5 bases). The CDR3 spans 17 residues. The V end was cut by 0 bases, the J end by 5 bases, with 16 bases between. The germline CDR1 and CDR2 sequences are WNHNN and SYGVQD (reference sequence).

In nucleotides, the CDR3 is TGTGCCAGCAGCTTAGATCAGGGGGCTTTTGAAAAACTGTTTTTT. Translation gives CASSLDQGAFEKLFF. The chain recombines TRBV11-2 with TRBJ1-4, with 8 bases fitting TRBD1. CDR3 length: 15 amino acids. Germline loops: CDR1 SGHAT, CDR2 FQNNGV. J was trimmed by 7 bases and V by 0 bases; bases with no gene match: 4.

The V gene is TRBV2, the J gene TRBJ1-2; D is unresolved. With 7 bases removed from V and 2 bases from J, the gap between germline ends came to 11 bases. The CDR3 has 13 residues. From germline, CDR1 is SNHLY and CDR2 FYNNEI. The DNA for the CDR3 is TGTGCCAGCACGGCAGAAGCGAACTATGGCTACACCTTC. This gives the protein CASTAEANYGYTF.

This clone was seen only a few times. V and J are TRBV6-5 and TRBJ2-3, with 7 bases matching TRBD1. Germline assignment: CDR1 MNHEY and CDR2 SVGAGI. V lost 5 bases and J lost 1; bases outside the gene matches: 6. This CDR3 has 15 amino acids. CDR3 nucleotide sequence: TGTGCCAGCAGTCCAACAGGGGATCGCACAGATACGCAGTATTTT. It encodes CASSPTGDRTDTQYF.

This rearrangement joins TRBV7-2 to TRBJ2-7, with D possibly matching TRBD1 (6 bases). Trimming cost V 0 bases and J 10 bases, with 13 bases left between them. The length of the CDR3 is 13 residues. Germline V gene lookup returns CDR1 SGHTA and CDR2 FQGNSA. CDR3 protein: CASSLADTGFQYF. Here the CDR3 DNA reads TGTGCCAGCAGCTTAGCAGATACAGGGTTCCAGTACTTC.

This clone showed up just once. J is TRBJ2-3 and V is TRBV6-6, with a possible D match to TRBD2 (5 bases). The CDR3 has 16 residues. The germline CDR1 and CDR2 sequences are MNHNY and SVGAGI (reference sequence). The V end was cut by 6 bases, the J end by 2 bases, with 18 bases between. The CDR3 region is CASSPSGRSYTDTQYF. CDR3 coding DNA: TGTGCCAGCAGCCCCAGCGGAAGAAGCTACACAGATACGCAGTATTTT.

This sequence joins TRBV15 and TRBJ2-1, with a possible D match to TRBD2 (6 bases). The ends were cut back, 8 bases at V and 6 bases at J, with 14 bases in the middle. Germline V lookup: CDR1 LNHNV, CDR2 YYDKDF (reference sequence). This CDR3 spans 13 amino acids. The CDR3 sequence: CATAGGTANEQFF. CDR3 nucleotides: TGTGCCACCGCCGGGGGAACAGCCAATGAGCAGTTCTTC. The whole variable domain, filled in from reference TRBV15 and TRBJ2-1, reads DAMVIQNPRYQVTQFGKPVTLSCSQTLNHNVMYWYQQKSSQAPKLLFHYYDKDFNNEADTPDNFQSRRPNTSFCFLDIRSPGLGDTAMYLCATAGGTANEQFFGPGTRLTVL.

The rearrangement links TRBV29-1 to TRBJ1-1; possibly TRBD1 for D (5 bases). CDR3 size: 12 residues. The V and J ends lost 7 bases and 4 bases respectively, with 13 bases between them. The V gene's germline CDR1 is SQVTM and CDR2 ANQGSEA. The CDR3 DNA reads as TGCAGCGCCCTGGACACTGGCACTGAAGCTTTCTTT. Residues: CSALDTGTEAFF.

CDR3 sequence reads: CASSDGRDTGELFF. CDR3 in DNA: TGTGCCAGCAGTGACGGCAGGGACACCGGGGAGCTGTTTTTT. The chain uses TRBV6-4 and TRBJ2-2, with a possible D match to TRBD1 (5 bases). The CDR3 totals 14 residues. The ends were cut back, 2 bases at V and 3 bases at J, with 7 bases in the middle. Per germline, CDR1 MRHNA and CDR2 SNTAGT.

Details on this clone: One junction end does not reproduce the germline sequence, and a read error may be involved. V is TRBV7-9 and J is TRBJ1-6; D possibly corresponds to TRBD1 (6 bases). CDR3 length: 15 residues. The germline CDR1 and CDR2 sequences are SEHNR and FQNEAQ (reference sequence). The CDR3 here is CSSSTTGLRGSPLHF. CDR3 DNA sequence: TGTTCCAGCAGCACTACAGGGTTAAGAGGTTCACCCCTCCACTTT.

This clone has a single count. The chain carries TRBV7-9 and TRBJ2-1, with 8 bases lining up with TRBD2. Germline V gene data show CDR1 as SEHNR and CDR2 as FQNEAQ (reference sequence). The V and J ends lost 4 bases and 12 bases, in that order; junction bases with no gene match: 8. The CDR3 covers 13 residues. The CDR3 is CASSSGTRERQFF. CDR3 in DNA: TGTGCCAGCAGCTCCGGGACTAGGGAACGGCAGTTCTTC. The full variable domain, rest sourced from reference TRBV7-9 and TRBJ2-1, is DTGVSQNPRHKITKRGQNVTFRCDPISEHNRLYWYRQTLGQGPEFLTYFQNEAQLEKSRLLSDRFSAERPKGSFSTLEIQRTEQGDSAMYLCASSSGTRERQFFGPGTRLTVL.

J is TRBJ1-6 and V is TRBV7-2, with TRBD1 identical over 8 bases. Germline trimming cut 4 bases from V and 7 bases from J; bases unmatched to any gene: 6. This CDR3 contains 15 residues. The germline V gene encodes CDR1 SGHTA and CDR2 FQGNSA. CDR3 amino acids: CASSSDRGLNSPLHF. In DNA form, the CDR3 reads TGTGCCAGCAGCTCAGACAGGGGCTTAAATTCACCCCTCCACTTT.

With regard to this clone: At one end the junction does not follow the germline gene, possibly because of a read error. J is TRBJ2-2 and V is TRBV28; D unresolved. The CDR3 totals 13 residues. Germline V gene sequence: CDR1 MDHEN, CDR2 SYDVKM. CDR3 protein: CASSAPAAGELFF. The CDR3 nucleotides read TGTGCCAGCAGTGCCCCCGCTGCCGGTGAGCTGTTTTTT. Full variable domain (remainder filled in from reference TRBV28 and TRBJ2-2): DVKVTQSSRYLVKRTGEKVFLECVQDMDHENMFWYRQDPGLGLRLIYFSYDVKMKEKGDIPEGYSVSREKKERFSLILESASTNQTSMYLCASSAPAAGELFFGEGSRLTVL.

This CDR3 reads CASSSITWNTEAFF. In nucleotides, the CDR3 is TGTGCCAGTAGCTCAATCACATGGAACACTGAAGCTTTCTTT. The chain couples TRBV19 to TRBJ1-1; no clear D gene. CDR3 length: 14 amino acids. The germline V gene has CDR1 LNHDA and CDR2 SQIVND (reference sequence). The ends were cut back, 6 bases at V and 1 base at J, with 12 bases in the middle.

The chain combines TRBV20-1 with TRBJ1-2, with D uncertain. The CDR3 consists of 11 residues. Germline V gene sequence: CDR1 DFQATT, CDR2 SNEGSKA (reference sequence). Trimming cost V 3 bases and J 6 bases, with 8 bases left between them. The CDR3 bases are TGCAGTGCTAGGGGCGGGGATGGCTACACCTTC. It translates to CSARGGDGYTF.

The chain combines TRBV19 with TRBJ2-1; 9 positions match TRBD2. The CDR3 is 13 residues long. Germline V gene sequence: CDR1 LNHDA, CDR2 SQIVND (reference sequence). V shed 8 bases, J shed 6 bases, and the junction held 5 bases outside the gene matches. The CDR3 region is CASQLAGSNEQFF. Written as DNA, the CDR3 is TGTGCCAGTCAACTAGCGGGTTCCAATGAGCAGTTCTTC. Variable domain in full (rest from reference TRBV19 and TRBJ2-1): DGGITQSPKYLFRKEGQNVTLSCEQNLNHDAMYWYRQDPGQGLRLIYYSQIVNDFQKGDIAEGYSVSREKKESFPLTVTSAQKNPTAFYLCASQLAGSNEQFFGPGTRLTVL.

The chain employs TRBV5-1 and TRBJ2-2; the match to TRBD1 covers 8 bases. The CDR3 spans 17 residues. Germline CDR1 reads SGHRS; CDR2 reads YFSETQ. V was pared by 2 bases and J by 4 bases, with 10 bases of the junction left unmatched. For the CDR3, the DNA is TGCGCCAGCAGCTTCGGGGTTCGGCAGGGGGCCACCGGGGAGCTGTTTTTT. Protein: CASSFGVRQGATGELFF.

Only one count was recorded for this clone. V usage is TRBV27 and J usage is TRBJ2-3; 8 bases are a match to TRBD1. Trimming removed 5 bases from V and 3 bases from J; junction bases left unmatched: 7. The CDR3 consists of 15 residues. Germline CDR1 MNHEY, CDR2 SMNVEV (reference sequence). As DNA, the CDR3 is TGTGCCAGCAGTCAGACAGGGGAGGCGACAGATACGCAGTATTTT. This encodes CASSQTGEATDTQYF.

In DNA form, the CDR3 reads TGCGCCAGCAGCTTGGCACCGGACAGACTTACCTACGAGCAGTACTTC. Protein sequence: CASSLAPDRLTYEQYF. J is TRBJ2-7 and V is TRBV5-1; tentatively, D is TRBD1 (6 bases). Per the germline V gene, CDR1 is SGHRS and CDR2 is YFSETQ. The V and J ends lost 0 bases and 2 bases respectively, with 15 bases between them. The length of the CDR3 is 16 residues. Filled out from reference TRBV5-1 and TRBJ2-7, the complete variable domain reads KAGVTQTPRYLIKTRGQQVTLSCSPISGHRSVSWYQQTPGQGLQFLFEYFSETQRNKGNFPGRFSGRQFSNSRSEMNVSTLELGDSALYLCASSLAPDRLTYEQYFGPGTRLTVT.

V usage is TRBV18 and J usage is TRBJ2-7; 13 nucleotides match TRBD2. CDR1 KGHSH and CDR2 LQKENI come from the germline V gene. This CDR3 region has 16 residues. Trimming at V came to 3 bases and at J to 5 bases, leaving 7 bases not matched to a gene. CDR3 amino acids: CASSPTTSGGANEQYF. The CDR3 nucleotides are TGTGCCAGCTCACCTACTACTAGCGGGGGGGCGAACGAGCAGTACTTC.

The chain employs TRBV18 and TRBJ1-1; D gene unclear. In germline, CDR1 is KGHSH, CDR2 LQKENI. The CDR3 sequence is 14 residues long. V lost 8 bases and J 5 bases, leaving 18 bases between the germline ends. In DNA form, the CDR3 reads TGTGCCAGCCGTGAAAGTTCCGGGAGGACTGAAGCTTTCTTT. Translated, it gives CASRESSGRTEAFF.

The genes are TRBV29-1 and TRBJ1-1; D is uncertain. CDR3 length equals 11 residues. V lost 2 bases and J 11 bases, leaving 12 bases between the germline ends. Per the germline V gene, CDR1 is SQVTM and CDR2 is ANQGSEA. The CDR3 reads CSVESVEVAFF. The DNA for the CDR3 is TGCAGCGTTGAATCGGTTGAAGTGGCTTTCTTT.

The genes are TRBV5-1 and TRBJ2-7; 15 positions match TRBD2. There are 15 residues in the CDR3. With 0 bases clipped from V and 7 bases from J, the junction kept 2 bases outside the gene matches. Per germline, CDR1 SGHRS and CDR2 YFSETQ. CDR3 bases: TGCGCCAGCAGCTTGGGGACTAGCGGGAGGGGTGAGCAGTACTTC. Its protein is CASSLGTSGRGEQYF.

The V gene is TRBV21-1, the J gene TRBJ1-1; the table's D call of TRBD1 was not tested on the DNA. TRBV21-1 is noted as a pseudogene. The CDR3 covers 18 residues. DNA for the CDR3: TGTGCCAGCAGCAAAGAGGTAGGACAGAGGTCTTTGGACACTGAAGCTTTCTTT. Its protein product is CASSKEVGQRSLDTEAFF.

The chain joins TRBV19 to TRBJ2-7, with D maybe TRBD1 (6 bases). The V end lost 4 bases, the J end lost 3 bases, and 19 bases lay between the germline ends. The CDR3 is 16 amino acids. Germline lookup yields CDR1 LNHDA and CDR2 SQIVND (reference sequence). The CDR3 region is CASSNQLRTAGYEQYF. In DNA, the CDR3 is TGTGCCAGTAGTAATCAGCTGCGGACAGCAGGCTACGAGCAGTACTTC.

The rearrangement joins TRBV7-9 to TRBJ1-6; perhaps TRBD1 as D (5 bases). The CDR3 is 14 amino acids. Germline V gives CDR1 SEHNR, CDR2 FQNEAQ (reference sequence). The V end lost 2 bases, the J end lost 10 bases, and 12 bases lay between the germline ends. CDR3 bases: TGTGCCAGCAGCTTACAAGGGGCCGGATCACCCCTCCACTTT. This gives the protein CASSLQGAGSPLHF. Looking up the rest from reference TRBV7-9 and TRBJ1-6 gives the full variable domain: DTGVSQNPRHKITKRGQNVTFRCDPISEHNRLYWYRQTLGQGPEFLTYFQNEAQLEKSRLLSDRFSAERPKGSFSTLEIQRTEQGDSAMYLCASSLQGAGSPLHFGNGTRLTVT.

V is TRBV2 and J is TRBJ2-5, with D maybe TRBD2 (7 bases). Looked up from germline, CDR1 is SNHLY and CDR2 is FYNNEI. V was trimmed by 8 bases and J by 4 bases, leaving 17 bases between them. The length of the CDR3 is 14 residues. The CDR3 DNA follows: TGTGCCAGCCCAGGGGTAGGCGGGGGAGAGACCCAGTACTTC. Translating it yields CASPGVGGGETQYF.

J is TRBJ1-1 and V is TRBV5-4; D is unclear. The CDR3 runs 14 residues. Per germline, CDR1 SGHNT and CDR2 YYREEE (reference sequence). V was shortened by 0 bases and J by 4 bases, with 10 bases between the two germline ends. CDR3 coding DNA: TGTGCCAGCAGCTTGGCGGTGGGAGGCACTGAAGCTTTCTTT. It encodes CASSLAVGGTEAFF.